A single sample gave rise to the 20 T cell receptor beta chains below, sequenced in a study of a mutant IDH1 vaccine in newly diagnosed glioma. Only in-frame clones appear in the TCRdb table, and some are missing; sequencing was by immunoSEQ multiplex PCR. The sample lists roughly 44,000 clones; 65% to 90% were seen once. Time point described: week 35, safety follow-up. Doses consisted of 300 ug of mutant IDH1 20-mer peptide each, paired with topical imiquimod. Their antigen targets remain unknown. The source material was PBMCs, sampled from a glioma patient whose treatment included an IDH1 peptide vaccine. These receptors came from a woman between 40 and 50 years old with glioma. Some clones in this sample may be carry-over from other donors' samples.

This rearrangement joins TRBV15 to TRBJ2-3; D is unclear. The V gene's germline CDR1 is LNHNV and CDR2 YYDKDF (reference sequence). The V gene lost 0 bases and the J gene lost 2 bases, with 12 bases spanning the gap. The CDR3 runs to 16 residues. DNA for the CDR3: TGTGCCACCAGCAGAGAGGGTAGAACAAACACAGATACGCAGTATTTT. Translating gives CATSREGRTNTDTQYF.

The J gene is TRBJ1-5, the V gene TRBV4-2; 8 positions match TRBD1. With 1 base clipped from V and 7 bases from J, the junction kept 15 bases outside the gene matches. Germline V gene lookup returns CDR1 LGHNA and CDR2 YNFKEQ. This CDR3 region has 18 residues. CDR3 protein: CASSQVGGQQGGEQPQHF. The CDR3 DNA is TGTGCCAGCAGCCAAGTGGGGGGACAACAGGGGGGAGAGCAGCCCCAGCATTTT.

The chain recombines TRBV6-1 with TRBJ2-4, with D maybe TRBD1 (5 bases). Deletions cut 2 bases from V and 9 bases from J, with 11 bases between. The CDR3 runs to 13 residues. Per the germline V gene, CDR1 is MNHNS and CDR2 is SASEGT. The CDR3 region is CASSEPDQGIQYF. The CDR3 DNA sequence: TGTGCCAGCAGTGAACCGGACCAGGGCATTCAGTACTTC.

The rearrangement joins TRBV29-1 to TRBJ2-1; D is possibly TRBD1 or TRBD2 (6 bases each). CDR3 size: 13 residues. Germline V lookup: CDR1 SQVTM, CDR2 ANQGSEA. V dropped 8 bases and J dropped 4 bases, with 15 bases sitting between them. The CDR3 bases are TGCAGCACTCTAGGGGGGAGTTACAATGAGCAGTTCTTC. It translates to CSTLGGSYNEQFF.

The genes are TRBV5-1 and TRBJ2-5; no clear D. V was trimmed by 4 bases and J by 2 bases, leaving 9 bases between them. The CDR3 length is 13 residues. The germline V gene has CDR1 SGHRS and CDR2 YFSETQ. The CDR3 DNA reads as TGCGCCAGCAGCCTAGACGTACAAGAGACCCAGTACTTC. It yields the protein CASSLDVQETQYF.

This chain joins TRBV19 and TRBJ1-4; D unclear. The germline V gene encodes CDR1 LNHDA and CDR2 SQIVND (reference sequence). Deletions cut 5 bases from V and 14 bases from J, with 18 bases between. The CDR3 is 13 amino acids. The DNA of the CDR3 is TGTGCCAGTAGTTATCGACCTAAAAGTCCTCTGTTTTTT. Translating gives CASSYRPKSPLFF.

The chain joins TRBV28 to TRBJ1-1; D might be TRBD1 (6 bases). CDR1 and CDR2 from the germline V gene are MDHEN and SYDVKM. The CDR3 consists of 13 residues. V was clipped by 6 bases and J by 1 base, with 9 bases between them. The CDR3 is CASRRGGNTEAFF. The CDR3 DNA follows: TGTGCCAGCAGACGAGGGGGGAACACTGAAGCTTTCTTT.

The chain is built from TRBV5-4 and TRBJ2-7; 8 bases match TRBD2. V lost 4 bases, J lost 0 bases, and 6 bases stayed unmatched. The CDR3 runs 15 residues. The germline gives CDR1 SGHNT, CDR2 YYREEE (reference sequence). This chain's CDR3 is CASSRPGTSSYEQYF. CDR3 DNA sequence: TGTGCCAGCAGCCGCCCAGGGACTAGCTCCTACGAGCAGTACTTC. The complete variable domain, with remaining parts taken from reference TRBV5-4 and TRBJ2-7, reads ETGVTQSPTHLIKTRGQQVTLRCSSQSGHNTVSWYQQALGQGPQFIFQYYREEENGRGNFPPRFSGLQFPNYSSELNVNALELDDSALYLCASSRPGTSSYEQYFGPGTRLTVT.

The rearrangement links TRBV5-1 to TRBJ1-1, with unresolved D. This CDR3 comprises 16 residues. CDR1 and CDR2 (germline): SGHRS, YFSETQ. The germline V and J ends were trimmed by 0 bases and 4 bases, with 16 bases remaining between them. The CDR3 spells CASSLAEGGRSTEAFF. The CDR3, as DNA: TGCGCCAGCAGCTTGGCGGAAGGTGGGAGAAGCACTGAAGCTTTCTTT.

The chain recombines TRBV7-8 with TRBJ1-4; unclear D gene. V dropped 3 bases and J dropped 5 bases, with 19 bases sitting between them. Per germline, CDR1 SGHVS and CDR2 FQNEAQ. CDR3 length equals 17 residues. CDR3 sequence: CASSFGLSGRKNEKLFF. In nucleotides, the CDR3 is TGTGCCAGCAGCTTCGGCCTTTCCGGACGGAAGAATGAAAAACTGTTTTTT.

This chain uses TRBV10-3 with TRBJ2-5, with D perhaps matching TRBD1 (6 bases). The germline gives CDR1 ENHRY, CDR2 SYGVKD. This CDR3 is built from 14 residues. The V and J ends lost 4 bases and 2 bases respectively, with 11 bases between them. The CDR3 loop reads CAISGTGRQETQYF. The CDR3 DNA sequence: TGTGCCATCAGTGGCACAGGGCGACAAGAGACCCAGTACTTC.

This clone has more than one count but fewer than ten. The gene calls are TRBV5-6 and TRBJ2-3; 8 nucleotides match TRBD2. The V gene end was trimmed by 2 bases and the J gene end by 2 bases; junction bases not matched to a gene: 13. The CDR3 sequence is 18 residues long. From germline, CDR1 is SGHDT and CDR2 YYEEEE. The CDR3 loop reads CASSFVGVQREPTDTQYF. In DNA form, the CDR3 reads TGTGCCAGCAGCTTTGTCGGTGTCCAGCGGGAGCCCACAGATACGCAGTATTTT.

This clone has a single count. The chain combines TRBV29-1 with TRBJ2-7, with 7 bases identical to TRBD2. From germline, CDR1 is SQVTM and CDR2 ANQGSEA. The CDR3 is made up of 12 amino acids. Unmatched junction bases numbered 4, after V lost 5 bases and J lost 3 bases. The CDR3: CSVRWEGYEQYF. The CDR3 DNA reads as TGCAGCGTTAGGTGGGAGGGCTACGAGCAGTACTTC.

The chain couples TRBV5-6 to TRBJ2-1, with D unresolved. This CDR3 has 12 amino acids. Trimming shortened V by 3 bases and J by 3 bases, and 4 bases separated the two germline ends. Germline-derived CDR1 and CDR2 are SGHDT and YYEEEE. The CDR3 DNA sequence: TGTGCCAGCAGCTCATACTACAATGAGCAGTTCTTC. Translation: CASSSYYNEQFF.

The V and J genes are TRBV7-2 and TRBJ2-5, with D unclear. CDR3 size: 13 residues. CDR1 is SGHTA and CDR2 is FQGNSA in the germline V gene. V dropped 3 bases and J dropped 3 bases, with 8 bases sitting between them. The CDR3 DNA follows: TGTGCCAGCAGCTTTGTTGAGAAAGAGACCCAGTACTTC. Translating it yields CASSFVEKETQYF.

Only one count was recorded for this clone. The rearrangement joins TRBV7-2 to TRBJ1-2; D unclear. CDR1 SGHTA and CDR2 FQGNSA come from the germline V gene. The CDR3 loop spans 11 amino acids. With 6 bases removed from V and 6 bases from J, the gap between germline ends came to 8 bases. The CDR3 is CASSLTDGYTF. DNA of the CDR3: TGTGCCAGCAGTTTAACAGATGGCTACACCTTC.

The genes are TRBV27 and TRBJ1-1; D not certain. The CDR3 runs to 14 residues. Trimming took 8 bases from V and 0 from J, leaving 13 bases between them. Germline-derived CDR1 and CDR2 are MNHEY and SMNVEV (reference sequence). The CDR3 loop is CASGSLGLNTEAFF. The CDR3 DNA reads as TGTGCCAGCGGATCGCTGGGGTTGAACACTGAAGCTTTCTTT.

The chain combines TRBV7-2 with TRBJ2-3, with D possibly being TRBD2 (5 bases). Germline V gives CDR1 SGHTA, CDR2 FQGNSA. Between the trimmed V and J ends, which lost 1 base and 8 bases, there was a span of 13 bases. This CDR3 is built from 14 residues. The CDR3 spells CASSLGGWAPTQYF. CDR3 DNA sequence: TGTGCCAGCAGCTTAGGAGGGTGGGCCCCTACGCAGTATTTT.

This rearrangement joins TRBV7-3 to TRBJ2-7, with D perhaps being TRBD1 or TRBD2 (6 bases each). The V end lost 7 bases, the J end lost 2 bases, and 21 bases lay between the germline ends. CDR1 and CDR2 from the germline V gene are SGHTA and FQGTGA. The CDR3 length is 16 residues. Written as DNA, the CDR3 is TGTGCCAGCAACTTTCGGGGGCTACGGTCCACCTACGAGCAGTACTTC. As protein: CASNFRGLRSTYEQYF.

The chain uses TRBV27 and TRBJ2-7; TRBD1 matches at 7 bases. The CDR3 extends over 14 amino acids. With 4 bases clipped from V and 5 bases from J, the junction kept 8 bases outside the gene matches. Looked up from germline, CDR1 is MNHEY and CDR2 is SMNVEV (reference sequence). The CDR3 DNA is TGTGCCAGCAGTTCCAGACAGGGTGTAGACGAGCAGTACTTC. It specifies CASSSRQGVDEQYF.